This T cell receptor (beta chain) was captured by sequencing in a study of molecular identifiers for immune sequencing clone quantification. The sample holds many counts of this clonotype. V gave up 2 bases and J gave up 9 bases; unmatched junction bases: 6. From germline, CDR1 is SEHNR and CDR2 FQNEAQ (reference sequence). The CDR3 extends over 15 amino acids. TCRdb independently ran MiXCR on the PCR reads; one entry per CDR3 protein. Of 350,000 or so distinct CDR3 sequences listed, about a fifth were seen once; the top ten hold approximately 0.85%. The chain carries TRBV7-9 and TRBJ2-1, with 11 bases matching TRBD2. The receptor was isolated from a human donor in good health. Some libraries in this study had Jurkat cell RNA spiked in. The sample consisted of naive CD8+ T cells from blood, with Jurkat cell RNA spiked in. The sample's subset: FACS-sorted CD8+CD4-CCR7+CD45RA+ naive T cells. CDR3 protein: CASSLLAGGPSEQFF. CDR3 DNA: TGTGCCAGCAGCTTACTAGCGGGAGGCCCTAGTGAGCAGTTCTTC.